The present T cell receptor beta chain was sequenced within a study of post-analysis software for immune sequencing data. To note about this clonotype: Its antigen is as yet unknown.

Incorporated into the TCR beta cDNA libraries were unique molecular identifiers, which served to reduce PCR and sequencing biases. Each batch of about 0.85 to 10 million T cells produced 400,000 to 650,000 cDNA molecules. TCRdb called the PCR reads again in MiXCR, with one record for every CDR3 protein. The sample contains a few hundred thousand distinct CDR3 sequences, about 38% of which appear only once. The CDR3 contains 14 residues. Trimming took 2 bases from V and 2 from J, leaving 9 bases between them. Germline V gives CDR1 SGHRS, CDR2 YFSETQ. Findings of the study overall: In patients, TRBV5-6, TRBV5-1 and TRBV20-1 belonged to roughly five TRBV segments found more frequently than in controls.

The chain employs TRBV5-1 and TRBJ2-3, with D unresolved. The sequencing sample was made of blood. The TCR sequence derives from a girl between 5 and 17 years old with multiple sclerosis. The DNA for the CDR3 is TGCGCCAGCAGCTTAGGGATGTCCACAGATACGCAGTATTTT. This sequence encodes CASSLGMSTDTQYF.